Each of the 11 T cell receptor beta chains below was sequenced from the same sample in a study of OX40 agonist ivuxolimab in advanced cancers. The library was made by the immunoSEQ multiplex PCR assay. The table comes from immuneACCESS by way of TCRdb, which keeps in-frame sequences with V and J called. Part of the clones is missing from these tables; in studies checked, under half for an unresolved V gene and the rest for unknown reasons. In this sample the table shows some 98,000 clones, roughly 87% of which occur a single time. In total, the top ten clones hold 0.31% of the sample. Sequences were derived from CD4+ or CD8+ T cells sorted from blood, sampled in a trial of the OX40 agonist ivuxolimab. The receptors originated from an adult with an advanced solid tumor such as melanoma, head and neck, liver or kidney cancer.

This clone was observed a single time. The rearrangement links TRBV5-1 to TRBJ2-5, with TRBD2 identical over 7 bases. Germline values: CDR1 SGHRS, CDR2 YFSETQ. V trimming: 0 bases; J trimming: 5 bases; junction bases outside the gene matches: 4. CDR3 size: 14 residues. This CDR3 reads CASSLVAGSETQYF. CDR3 bases: TGCGCCAGCAGCTTGGTAGCGGGTTCGGAGACCCAGTACTTC.

The CDR3 loop reads CASSTDRSSYEQYF. In DNA form, the CDR3 reads TGTGCCAGCAGCACGGACAGGAGCTCCTACGAGCAGTACTTC. V usage is TRBV7-9 and J usage is TRBJ2-5; 7 bases are shared with TRBD1. The J call may be in error: the DNA end matches TRBJ2-7 better. Germline V gene sequence: CDR1 SEHNR, CDR2 FQNEAQ (reference sequence). CDR3 length equals 14 residues.

The genes are TRBV6-4 and TRBJ2-1, with a possible D match to TRBD2 (7 bases). The CDR3 length is 14 residues. Germline CDR1 MRHNA, CDR2 SNTAGT. The ends were cut back, 3 bases at V and 5 bases at J, with 11 bases in the middle. The CDR3 here is CASSDGGANNEQFF. CDR3 in DNA: TGTGCCAGCAGTGATGGGGGGGCCAACAATGAGCAGTTCTTC.

The chain uses TRBV5-1 and TRBJ1-1; tentative D call: TRBD1 (5 bases). The CDR3 consists of 15 residues. Germline V lookup: CDR1 SGHRS, CDR2 YFSETQ. Trimming stripped 5 bases from V and 1 base from J, with 15 bases between. The CDR3 coding sequence is TGCGCCAGCAGTCAGACGGTGGGACCGAACACTGAAGCTTTCTTT. Translation: CASSQTVGPNTEAFF.

The V call is TRBV5-6, the J call TRBJ1-3; possibly TRBD1 for D (5 bases). CDR3 length: 16 residues. Trimming shortened V by 0 bases and J by 0 bases, and 10 bases separated the two germline ends. Germline assignment: CDR1 SGHDT and CDR2 YYEEEE. CDR3 nucleotide sequence: TGTGCCAGCAGCTTGGTGGGGGGGAGCTCTGGAAACACCATATATTTT. Its translation is CASSLVGGSSGNTIYF. The whole variable domain, filled in from reference TRBV5-6 and TRBJ1-3, reads DAGVTQSPTHLIKTRGQQVTLRCSPKSGHDTVSWYQQALGQGPQFIFQYYEEEERQRGNFPDRFSGHQFPNYSSELNVNALLLGDSALYLCASSLVGGSSGNTIYFGEGSWLTVV.

In this sample, this clone turned up once. The rearrangement links TRBV5-1 to TRBJ2-3; D not resolved. The V gene's germline CDR1 is SGHRS and CDR2 YFSETQ. CDR3 length: 18 amino acids. Trimming pared 0 bases from V and 0 bases from J, leaving 17 bases between. This CDR3 is CASSLDRAHSPSTDTQYF. In nucleotides, the CDR3 is TGCGCCAGCAGCTTGGACCGGGCCCATTCCCCGAGCACAGATACGCAGTATTTT.

The CDR3 protein is CASSLAEFSSGNTIYF. As DNA, the CDR3 is TGCGCCAGCAGCTTGGCTGAGTTTTCCTCTGGAAACACCATATATTTT. This chain joins TRBV5-1 and TRBJ1-3; the D is unclear. The CDR3 is 16 amino acids. V was cut by 0 bases and J by 0 bases, with 10 bases left in between. The germline CDR1 and CDR2 sequences are SGHRS and YFSETQ.

The CDR3 nucleotides are TGTGCCAGCAGCTTGGCCCGGGGTCCTGAAGCTTTCTTT. Protein: CASSLARGPEAFF. The V and J genes are TRBV5-4 and TRBJ1-1, with unresolved D. Germline lookup yields CDR1 SGHNT and CDR2 YYREEE (reference sequence). Trimming removed 0 bases from V and 6 bases from J, with 9 bases in between. The CDR3 has 13 residues.

The V call is TRBV7-8, the J call TRBJ2-1, with a possible D match to TRBD2 (5 bases). CDR3 length equals 17 residues. Deletions cut 5 bases from V and 6 bases from J, with 23 bases between. CDR1 is SGHVS and CDR2 is FQNEAQ in the germline V gene. CDR3 loop: CASSLMGITVRGNEQFF. In DNA form, the CDR3 reads TGTGCCAGCAGCCTAATGGGGATTACGGTTCGGGGCAATGAGCAGTTCTTC.

This chain uses TRBV19 with TRBJ1-2; TRBD1 matches 7 bases. Germline V CDR1 and CDR2: LNHDA, SQIVND (reference sequence). The CDR3 length is 13 residues. V was pared by 4 bases and J by 8 bases, with 7 bases of the junction left unmatched. The CDR3 spells CASSTEGAQGYTF. The CDR3, as DNA: TGTGCCAGTAGTACAGAGGGGGCGCAAGGCTACACCTTC.

This clone was seen once. The rearrangement uses TRBV6-5 and TRBJ2-7, with 8 bases identical to TRBD1. This CDR3 has 14 residues. Per the germline V gene, CDR1 is MNHEY and CDR2 is SVGAGI. J lost 3 bases, V lost 9 bases, and 10 bases had no gene match. For the CDR3, the DNA is TGTGCCAGTATAACGGGACAGGCCTTCTACGAGCAGTACTTC. Its translation: CASITGQAFYEQYF.